This T cell receptor (beta chain) was identified during a study of CD8+CD57+ T cells in acquired aplastic anemia. Ten or more counts support this clonotype. Genomic DNA constituted the template upon which TCR beta VDJ and CDR3 profiling was performed. One entry per CDR3 protein results from TCRdb running MiXCR on the reads. The table shows more than 95,000 distinct CDR3 sequences, with about 40% occurring only once. V shed 5 bases and J shed 3 bases, with 11 bases lying between them. This CDR3 region has 13 residues. CDR1 and CDR2 from the germline V gene are SGHAT and FQNNGV. Patients sequenced had flow cytometry evidence of CD8+CD57+ cell expansion. Acquired aplastic anemia of severe grade affected all patients.

The rearrangement links TRBV11-2 to TRBJ2-7, with D perhaps TRBD2 (5 bases). The receptor was isolated from a human donor with aplastic anemia. The sequencing input was sorted CD4+, CD8+, or CD8+CD57+ T cells (not recorded which) from PBMCs. For the CDR3, the DNA is TGTGCCAGCAGCCTCCGACGGGGCTACGAGCAGTACTTC. Amino acids: CASSLRRGYEQYF.